The 8 T cell receptor beta chains given below trace back to one sample, sequenced in a study of graft-versus-host responses after intestinal transplantation. TCRdb's copy holds only in-frame clones and misses some; the assay was immunoSEQ multiplex PCR. The data show tens of thousands of clones, 90% to 95% seen once. These TCRs' antigens remain unknown. Sequences were derived from unstimulated CD4+ T cells sorted from spleen or lymph node cells, sampled before transplant. The receptor source for this set is a human donor who was the organ donor for an intestinal transplant.

This clone has just a few counts. This rearrangement joins TRBV19 to TRBJ1-3; the D gene is possibly TRBD1 (6 bases). This CDR3 is 15 amino acids long. Germline V gene sequence: CDR1 LNHDA, CDR2 SQIVND (reference sequence). V was pared by 2 bases and J by 0 bases, with 8 bases between. The CDR3, as DNA: TGTGCCAGTAGTATAAGAGGGGGCTCTGGAAACACCATATATTTT. This encodes CASSIRGGSGNTIYF.

V is TRBV20-1 and J is TRBJ2-1; D remains unclear. The CDR3 length is 11 residues. The ends were cut back, 5 bases at V and 3 bases at J, with 5 bases in the middle. Germline lookup yields CDR1 DFQATT and CDR2 SNEGSKA (reference sequence). CDR3 protein: CSAQHYNEQFF. The CDR3 DNA reads TGCAGTGCTCAGCACTACAATGAGCAGTTCTTC.

The chain has TRBV5-3 and TRBJ1-1; 9 nucleotides line up with TRBD1. TRBV5-3 is assigned to the ORF class and has an uncertain function. The CDR3 totals 15 residues. V lost 4 bases and J lost 5; bases outside the gene matches: 9. CDR3 residues: CARSLKQGAGTEAFF. DNA of the CDR3: TGTGCCAGAAGCCTGAAACAGGGGGCAGGGACTGAAGCTTTCTTT.

The chain links TRBV11-2 to TRBJ2-7; D perhaps matches TRBD2 (6 bases). The ends were cut back, 5 bases at V and 2 bases at J, with 13 bases in the middle. Looked up from germline, CDR1 is SGHAT and CDR2 is FQNNGV. This CDR3 comprises 14 residues. The CDR3 DNA sequence: TGTGCCAGCAGCGCGGGACCTGGGACCTACGAGCAGTACTTC. It encodes CASSAGPGTYEQYF.

This chain joins TRBV9 and TRBJ1-2, with 9 bases that match TRBD1. Germline CDR1 reads SGDLS; CDR2 reads YYNGEE. The length of the CDR3 is 17 residues. The ends lost 3 bases at V and 2 bases at J; junction bases unmatched: 11. The CDR3 DNA reads as TGTGCCAGCAGCGGTCCGAAACCGGGACAGGGCAACTATGGCTACACCTTC. It codes for CASSGPKPGQGNYGYTF.

The rearrangement uses TRBV5-1 and TRBJ2-3; D is possibly TRBD2 (6 bases). Trimming cost V 0 bases and J 0 bases, with 8 bases left between them. The CDR3 consists of 15 residues. CDR1 is SGHRS and CDR2 is YFSETQ in the germline V gene. Here the CDR3 DNA reads TGCGCCAGCAGCTTGGTGGGGACTAGCACAGATACGCAGTATTTT. As protein: CASSLVGTSTDTQYF.

The chain combines TRBV6-5 with TRBJ1-3; TRBD1 is a possible D gene (6 bases). The CDR3 length is 15 residues. The germline V and J ends were trimmed by 6 bases and 2 bases, with 14 bases remaining between them. Germline assignment: CDR1 MNHEY and CDR2 SVGAGI. This CDR3 is CASRPQQGTGNTIYF. The CDR3 region has the DNA TGTGCCAGCAGACCCCAACAGGGAACTGGAAACACCATATATTTT.

This sequence joins TRBV7-3 and TRBJ1-5; possibly TRBD1 for D (5 bases). CDR1 is SGHTA and CDR2 is FQGTGA in the germline V gene. This CDR3 comprises 18 residues. The germline V and J ends were trimmed by 1 base and 0 bases, with 16 bases remaining between them. This CDR3 is CASSLKGKRQFSNQPQHF. Here the CDR3 DNA reads TGTGCCAGCAGCTTAAAGGGGAAGAGACAGTTTAGCAATCAGCCCCAGCATTTT.